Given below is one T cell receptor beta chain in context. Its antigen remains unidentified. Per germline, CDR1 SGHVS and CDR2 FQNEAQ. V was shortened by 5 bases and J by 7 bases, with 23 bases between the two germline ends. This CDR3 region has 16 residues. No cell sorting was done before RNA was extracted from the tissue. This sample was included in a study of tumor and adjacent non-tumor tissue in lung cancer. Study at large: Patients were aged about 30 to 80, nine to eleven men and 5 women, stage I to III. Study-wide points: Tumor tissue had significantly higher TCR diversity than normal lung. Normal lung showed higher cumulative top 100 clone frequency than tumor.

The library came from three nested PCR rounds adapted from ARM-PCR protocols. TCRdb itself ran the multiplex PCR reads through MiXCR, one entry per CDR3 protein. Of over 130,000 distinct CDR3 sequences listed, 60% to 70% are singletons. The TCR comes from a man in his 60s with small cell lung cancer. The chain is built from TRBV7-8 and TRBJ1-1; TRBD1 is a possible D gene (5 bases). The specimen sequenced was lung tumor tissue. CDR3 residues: CASSLRQSSLDFEAFF. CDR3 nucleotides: TGTGCCAGCAGCCTCAGACAGTCGAGCCTTGACTTTGAAGCTTTCTTT.